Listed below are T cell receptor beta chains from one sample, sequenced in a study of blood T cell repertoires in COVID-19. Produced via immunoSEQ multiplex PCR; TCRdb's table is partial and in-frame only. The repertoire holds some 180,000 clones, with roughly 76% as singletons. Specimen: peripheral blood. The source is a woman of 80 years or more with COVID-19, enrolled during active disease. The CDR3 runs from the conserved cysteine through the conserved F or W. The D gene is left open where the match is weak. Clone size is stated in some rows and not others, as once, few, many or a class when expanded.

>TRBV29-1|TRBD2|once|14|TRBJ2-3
TGCAGCGTTGCGACTAGCGGGGACACAGATACGCAGTATTTT
CSVATSGDTDTQYF
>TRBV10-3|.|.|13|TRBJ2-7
TGTGCCATCAAGGGGTTAGGGGCTCACGAGCAGTACTTC
CAIKGLGAHEQYF
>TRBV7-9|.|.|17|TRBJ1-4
TGTGCCAGCAGCTTAGGATTGGGAGGGGCGCGTGATGAAAAACTGTTTTTT
CASSLGLGGARDEKLFF
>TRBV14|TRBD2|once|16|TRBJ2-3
TGTGCCAGCAGCCAAGACCCGGGACTACGCACAGATACGCAGTATTTT
CASSQDPGLRTDTQYF
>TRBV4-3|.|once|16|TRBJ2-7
TGCGCCAGCAGCCTCCATATCCGGGACAAATTATACGAGCAGTACTTC
CASSLHIRDKLYEQYF
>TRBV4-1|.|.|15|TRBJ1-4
TGCGCCAGCAGCCAAGAGGCCAGGGGTTTTGAAAAACTGTTTTTT
CASSQEARGFEKLFF
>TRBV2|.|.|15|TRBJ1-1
TGTGCCAGCAGTGAACAGGGCCACGAGAACACTGAAGCTTTCTTT
CASSEQGHENTEAFF
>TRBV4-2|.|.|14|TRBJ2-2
TGTGCCAGCAGCCAAGACGTCTACACCGGGGAGCTGTTTTTT
CASSQDVYTGELFF
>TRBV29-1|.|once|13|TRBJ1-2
TGCAGCGTTGCCAGGCCCGACCTCTATGGCTACACCTTC
CSVARPDLYGYTF
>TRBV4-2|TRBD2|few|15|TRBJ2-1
TGTGCCAGCAGCCAAGATGGACTAGCGGGAGATGAAGGGTTCTTC
CASSQDGLAGDEGFF
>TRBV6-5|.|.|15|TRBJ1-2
TGTGCCAGCAGTTTGGGACAACCACTAACCTATGGCTACACCTTC
CASSLGQPLTYGYTF
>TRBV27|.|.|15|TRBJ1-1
TGTGCCAGCAGACAAGCCGGGGGTTTGAGCACTGAAGCTTTCTTT
CASRQAGGLSTEAFF
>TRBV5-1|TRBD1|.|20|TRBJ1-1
TGCGCCAGCAGCTTATCCCGGGACAGGGGTAATGGGGCCCAGAACACTGAAGCTTTCTTT
CASSLSRDRGNGAQNTEAFF
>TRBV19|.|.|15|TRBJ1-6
TGTGCCAGTACCCCAAAGACGGGATATAATTCACCCCTCCACTTT
CASTPKTGYNSPLHF
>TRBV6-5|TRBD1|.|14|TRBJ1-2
TGTGCCAGCAGTTACGCGACAGGGAACTATGGCTACACCTTC
CASSYATGNYGYTF
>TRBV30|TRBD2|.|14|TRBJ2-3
TGTGCCTGGAGAGCGGGGACTAGCACAGATACGCAGTATTTT
CAWRAGTSTDTQYF
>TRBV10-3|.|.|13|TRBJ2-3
TGTGCCATCAGTGTTGAGGTCACAGATACGCAGTATTTT
CAISVEVTDTQYF
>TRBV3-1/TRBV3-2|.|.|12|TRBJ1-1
TGTGCCAGCAGCCAAGTCGGGGTTCGGGCTTTCTTT
CASSQVGVRAFF
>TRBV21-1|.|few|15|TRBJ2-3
TGTGCCAGCAGCAACTGGCAGGGATGCACAGATACGCAGTATTTT
CASSNWQGCTDTQYF
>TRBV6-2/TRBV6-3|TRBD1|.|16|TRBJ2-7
TGTGCCAGCAGCACCCAGAAGACAGGGCATCCGTACGAGCAGTACTTC
CASSTQKTGHPYEQYF
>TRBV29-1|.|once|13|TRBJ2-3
TGCAGCGTTGGTGTGGCCCTCACAGATACGCAGTATTTT
CSVGVALTDTQYF
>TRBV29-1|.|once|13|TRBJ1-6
TGCAGCGTTGCCACAGACTATAATTCACCCCTCCACTTT
CSVATDYNSPLHF
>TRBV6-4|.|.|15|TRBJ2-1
TGTGCCAGCAGTCGTGGGAGGAAGATGCTCAATGAGCAGTTCTTC
CASSRGRKMLNEQFF
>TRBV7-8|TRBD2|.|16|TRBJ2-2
TGTGCCAGCAGCCCTACTAGCGGGATCGGCGCCGGGGAGCTGTTTTTT
CASSPTSGIGAGELFF
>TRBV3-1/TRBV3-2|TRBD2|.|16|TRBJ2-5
TGTGCCAGCAGCCCGCTAGCGGGGGGGTACCAAGAGACCCAGTACTTC
CASSPLAGGYQETQYF
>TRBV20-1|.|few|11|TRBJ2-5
TGCAGTGGGACAGTACAAGAGACCCAGTACTTC
CSGTVQETQYF
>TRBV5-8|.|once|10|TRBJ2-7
TGTGCCAGCAGCCACTACGAGCAGTACTTC
CASSHYEQYF
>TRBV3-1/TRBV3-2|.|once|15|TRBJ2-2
TGTGCCAGCAGCCAATTTCCCGTTAGTCCCGGGGAGCTGTTTTTT
CASSQFPVSPGELFF
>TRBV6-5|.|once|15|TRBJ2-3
TGTGCCAGCACGTCCAGGGGTTCAAGCACAGATACGCAGTATTTT
CASTSRGSSTDTQYF
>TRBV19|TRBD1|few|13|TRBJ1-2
TGTGCCAGTAGTATAGGGGGACAGAGCGGCTACACCTTC
CASSIGGQSGYTF
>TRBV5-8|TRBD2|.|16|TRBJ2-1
TGTGCCAGCAGCTTGGGGCTAGCGGGAGGAGTTAATGAGCAGTTCTTC
CASSLGLAGGVNEQFF
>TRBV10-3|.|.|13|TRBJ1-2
TGTGCCATCAGTGATCCAGGGAGGTATGGCTACACCTTC
CAISDPGRYGYTF
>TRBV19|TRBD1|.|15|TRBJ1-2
TGTGCCAGTAGGGCCGGACTACAGGGGGCCTATGGCTACACCTTC
CASRAGLQGAYGYTF
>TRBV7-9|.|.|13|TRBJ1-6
TGTGCCAGCACGGCGACCTATAATTCACCCCTCCACTTT
CASTATYNSPLHF
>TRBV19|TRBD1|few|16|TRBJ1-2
TGTGCCAGTAGTATAGATCTCGACAGGGGTACCGATGGCTACACCTTC
CASSIDLDRGTDGYTF
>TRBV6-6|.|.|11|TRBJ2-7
TGTGCCAGCAGGTCCGCGGGGGAGCAGTACTTC
CASRSAGEQYF
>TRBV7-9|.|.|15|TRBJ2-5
TGTGCCAGCAGGACCCCCCGGGAGCCTTCAGAGACCCAGTACTTC
CASRTPREPSETQYF
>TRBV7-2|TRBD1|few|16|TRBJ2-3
TGTGCCAGCAGCTTAACCGACAGGGGGGTTGCAGATACGCAGTATTTT
CASSLTDRGVADTQYF
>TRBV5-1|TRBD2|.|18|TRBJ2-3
TGCGCCAGCAGCTTGTGGCCCCAGCGGGGGAGGAGCACAGATACGCAGTATTTT
CASSLWPQRGRSTDTQYF
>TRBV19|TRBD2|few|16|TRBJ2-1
TGTGCCAGTAGTAAAGTTGCGACTAGCGGGACGCGGGAGCAGTTCTTC
CASSKVATSGTREQFF
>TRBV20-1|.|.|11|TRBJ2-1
TGCAGTGCTAGGATCGGGAGAGACCTGTTCTTC
CSARIGRDLFF
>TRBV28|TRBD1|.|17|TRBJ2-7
TGTGCCAGCAGTTTTTCTCCCCCCGGGACAGGGGGCAGCGAGCAGTACTTC
CASSFSPPGTGGSEQYF
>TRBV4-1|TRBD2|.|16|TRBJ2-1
TGCGCCAGCAGCCAACCCCGACTAGCGAAGTGGGATGAGCAGTTCTTC
CASSQPRLAKWDEQFF
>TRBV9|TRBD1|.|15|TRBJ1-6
TGTGCCAGCAGCGTAGGAGGGGGCGTGAATTCACCCCTCCACTTT
CASSVGGGVNSPLHF
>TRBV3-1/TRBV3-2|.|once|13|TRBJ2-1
TGTGCCAGCAGCCGTGACATAGGGGCTGAGCAGTTCTTC
CASSRDIGAEQFF
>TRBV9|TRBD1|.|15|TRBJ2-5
TGTGCCAGCAGCTTCTCCGGGACAGGGAGAGAGACCCAGTACTTC
CASSFSGTGRETQYF
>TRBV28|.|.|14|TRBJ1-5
TGTGCCAGCAAAGCGGACAGTCGTAATCAGCCCCAGCATTTT
CASKADSRNQPQHF
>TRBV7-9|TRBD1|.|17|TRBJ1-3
TGTGCCAGCAGCTTAGGGACAGGGGGCCAATCTGGAAACACCATATATTTT
CASSLGTGGQSGNTIYF
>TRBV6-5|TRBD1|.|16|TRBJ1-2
TGTGCCAGCAGTTACTCGGGACAGGGAATAGACTATGGCTACACCTTC
CASSYSGQGIDYGYTF
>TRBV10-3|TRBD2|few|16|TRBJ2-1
TGTGCCATCAGACCAGTAGCGGGGGGCGGTTTTAATGAGCAGTTCTTC
CAIRPVAGGGFNEQFF
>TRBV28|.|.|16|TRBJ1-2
TGTGCCAGCAGTTTAAATAGTAGGGGGGGATTCTATGGCTACACCTTC
CASSLNSRGGFYGYTF
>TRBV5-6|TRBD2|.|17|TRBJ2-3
TGTGCCAGCAGCTTGTTTACCAGCGGGGGGAGAACAGATACGCAGTATTTT
CASSLFTSGGRTDTQYF
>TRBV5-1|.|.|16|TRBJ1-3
TGCGCCAGCAGCCCGACAGGAGACCACTCTGGAAACACCATATATTTT
CASSPTGDHSGNTIYF
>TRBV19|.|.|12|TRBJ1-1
TGTGCCAGTAGTATAGGCAGGGGTGAAGCTTTCTTT
CASSIGRGEAFF
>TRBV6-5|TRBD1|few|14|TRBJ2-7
TGTGCCAGCAGTTACGGGGGACAGACCGGCGAGCAGTACTTC
CASSYGGQTGEQYF
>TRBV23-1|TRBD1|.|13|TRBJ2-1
TGCGCCAGCAGTCCCACAGGGGGCAATGAGCAGTTCTTC
CASSPTGGNEQFF
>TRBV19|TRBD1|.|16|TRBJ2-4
TGTGCCAGTAGTCTCTCTTGGGACAGGGGCGGAAACATTCAGTACTTC
CASSLSWDRGGNIQYF
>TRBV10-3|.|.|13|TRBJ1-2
TGTGCCATCAGGGACAGTGAGGACTATGGCTACACCTTC
CAIRDSEDYGYTF
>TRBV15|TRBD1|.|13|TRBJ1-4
TGTGCCACCAGCAGGGTCGGGACAGTCCCTTTGTTTTTT
CATSRVGTVPLFF
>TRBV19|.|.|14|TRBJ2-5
TGTGCCAGTAGTATCCATGGACTTAGAGAGACCCAGTACTTC
CASSIHGLRETQYF